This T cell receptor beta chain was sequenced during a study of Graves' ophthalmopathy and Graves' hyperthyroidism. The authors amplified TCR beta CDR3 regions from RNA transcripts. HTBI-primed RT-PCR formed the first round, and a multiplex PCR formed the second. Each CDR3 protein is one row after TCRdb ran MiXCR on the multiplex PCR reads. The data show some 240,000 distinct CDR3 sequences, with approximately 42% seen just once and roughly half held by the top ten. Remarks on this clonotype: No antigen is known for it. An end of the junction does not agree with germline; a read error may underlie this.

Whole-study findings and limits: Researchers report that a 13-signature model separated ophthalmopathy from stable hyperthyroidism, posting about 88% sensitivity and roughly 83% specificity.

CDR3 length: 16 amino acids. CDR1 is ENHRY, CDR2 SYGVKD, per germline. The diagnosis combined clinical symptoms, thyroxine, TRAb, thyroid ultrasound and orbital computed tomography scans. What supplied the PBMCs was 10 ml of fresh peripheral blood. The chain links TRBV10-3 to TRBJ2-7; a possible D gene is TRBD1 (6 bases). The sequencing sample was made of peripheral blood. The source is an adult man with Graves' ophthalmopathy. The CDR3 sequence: CASSPSLGQLSYEQYF. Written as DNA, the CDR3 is TGTGCCAGCAGTCCATCACTAGGACAGCTCTCCTACGAGCAGTACTTC.